One sample yielded the 3 T cell receptor beta chains listed below, sequenced in a study of vaccination effects on CD4 cells after COVID-19. The antigens of these receptors remain unknown. This table comes from immunoSEQ multiplex PCR, and its TCRdb copy is limited to in-frame clones, with some not included. Here the sample spans 42,000 or so clones, 72% being singletons. With about 9 days of culture completed, CD4+ T cells were isolated. Participants each got two BNT162b2 or mRNA-1273 vaccine doses. Sequenced material: CD4+ T cells from PBMCs cultured without peptide, taken after COVID-19 vaccination. These TCRs come from a human donor who received a COVID-19 vaccine.

This clone was observed a single time. The rearrangement joins TRBV29-1 to TRBJ1-2; the match to TRBD1 covers 9 bases. Germline loops: CDR1 SQVTM, CDR2 ANQGSEA. V gave up 3 bases and J gave up 7 bases; unmatched junction bases: 12. This CDR3 has 15 residues. CDR3 nucleotide sequence: TGCAGCGTTGATGGTTCTCGGGACAGGGTGACTGGCTACACCTTC. Its translation is CSVDGSRDRVTGYTF.

In its sample, this clone was seen a few times. Other DNA sequences within the sample encode an identical CDR3. The CDR3 reads CASSSGLNTEAFF. The CDR3 DNA reads TGTGCCAGTAGTTCGGGACTGAACACTGAAGCTTTCTTT. The chain carries TRBV19 and TRBJ1-1; tentatively, D is TRBD1 (5 bases). The V gene's germline CDR1 is LNHDA and CDR2 SQIVND (reference sequence). The V end was cut by 5 bases, the J end by 0 bases, with 7 bases between. There are 13 residues in the CDR3. Using reference TRBV19 and TRBJ1-1 for the parts outside the CDR3, the full variable domain is DGGITQSPKYLFRKEGQNVTLSCEQNLNHDAMYWYRQDPGQGLRLIYYSQIVNDFQKGDIAEGYSVSREKKESFPLTVTSAQKNPTAFYLCASSSGLNTEAFFGQGTRLTVV.

The chain recombines TRBV19 with TRBJ2-3, with TRBD2 matching over 10 bases. J gave up 3 bases and V 4 bases, and 10 bases lay outside the gene matches. The CDR3 loop spans 17 amino acids. Germline V gene sequence: CDR1 LNHDA, CDR2 SQIVND (reference sequence). The CDR3 DNA sequence: TGTGCCAGTAGTAAACTCCCGACTAGCGGGTTGACAGATACGCAGTATTTT. Its protein is CASSKLPTSGLTDTQYF.